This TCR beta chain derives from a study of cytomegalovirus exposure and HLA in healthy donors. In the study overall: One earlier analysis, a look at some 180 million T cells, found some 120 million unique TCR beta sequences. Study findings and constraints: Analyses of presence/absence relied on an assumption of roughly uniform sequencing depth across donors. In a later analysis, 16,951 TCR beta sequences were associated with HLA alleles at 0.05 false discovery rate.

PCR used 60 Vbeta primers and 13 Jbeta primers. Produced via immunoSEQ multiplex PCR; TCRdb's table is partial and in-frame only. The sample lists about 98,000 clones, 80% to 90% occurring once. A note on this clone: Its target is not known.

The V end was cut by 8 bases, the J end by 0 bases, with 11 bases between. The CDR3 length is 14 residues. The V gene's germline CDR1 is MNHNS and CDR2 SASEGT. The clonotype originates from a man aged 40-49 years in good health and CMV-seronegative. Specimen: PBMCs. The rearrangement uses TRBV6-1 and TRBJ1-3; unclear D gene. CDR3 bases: TGTGCCAGCTTCCTAACCAACTCTGGAAACACCATATATTTT. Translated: CASFLTNSGNTIYF.